The 9 T cell receptor beta chains in this list originate from one sample, sequenced in a study of blood T cell repertoires in COVID-19. Clones were read by immunoSEQ multiplex PCR, and TCRdb kept only the in-frame ones, dropping some. The sample records a few hundred thousand clones, around 84% being singletons. The sequencing sample was made of PBMCs or T cells enriched from blood (not recorded which). These receptors all come from a woman aged 18-29 years who had recovered from COVID-19.

This clone is a singleton in its sample. The chain joins TRBV5-1 to TRBJ2-1, with 7 bases that match TRBD2. V was clipped by 4 bases and J by 8 bases; unmatched bases: 12. Germline CDR1 reads SGHRS; CDR2 reads YFSETQ. The CDR3 runs 15 residues. The CDR3 is CASSRTSVPGDEQFF. The CDR3 bases are TGCGCCAGCAGCCGCACTAGCGTACCCGGCGATGAGCAGTTCTTC.

The CDR3: CASSLNRADEKLFF. The CDR3 nucleotides are TGTGCCAGCAGTTTAAACAGGGCAGATGAAAAACTGTTTTTT. The chain recombines TRBV28 with TRBJ1-4; TRBD1 might be the D (6 bases). This CDR3 has 14 amino acids. Trimming took 2 bases from V and 6 from J, leaving 10 bases between them. Germline lookup yields CDR1 MDHEN and CDR2 SYDVKM. Supplemented by reference TRBV28 and TRBJ1-4, the full variable domain reads DVKVTQSSRYLVKRTGEKVFLECVQDMDHENMFWYRQDPGLGLRLIYFSYDVKMKEKGDIPEGYSVSREKKERFSLILESASTNQTSMYLCASSLNRADEKLFFGSGTQLSVL.

CDR3 sequence reads: CASSPTGIPSNQPQHF. As DNA, the CDR3 is TGTGCCAGCAGCCCCACAGGGATACCAAGCAATCAGCCCCAGCATTTT. The V gene is TRBV27, the J gene TRBJ1-5, with TRBD1 as a possible D gene (6 bases). The V end lost 6 bases, the J end lost 1 base, and 16 bases lay between the germline ends. The CDR3 sequence is 16 residues long. Germline V gene lookup returns CDR1 MNHEY and CDR2 SMNVEV (reference sequence).

The gene calls are TRBV29-1 and TRBJ1-2, with 8 bases fitting TRBD1. This CDR3 is built from 15 residues. V lost 6 bases and J lost 8; bases outside the gene matches: 17. CDR1 is SQVTM and CDR2 is ANQGSEA in the germline V gene. In DNA, the CDR3 is TGCAGCGTCTGGTTGACTTCAGGGGGCTTGAGAGGCTACACCTTC. This sequence encodes CSVWLTSGGLRGYTF.

CDR3 sequence (DNA): TGTGCCAGCAGTGTCGGGGGTACTGGGGCCAACGTCCTGACTTTC. Amino acid sequence: CASSVGGTGANVLTF. This sequence joins TRBV21-1 and TRBJ2-6; the DNA was not used to check the table's D call, TRBD2. TRBV21-1 is a listed pseudogene. The CDR3 spans 15 residues.

The J gene is TRBJ2-4, the V gene TRBV5-5; 7 nucleotides align to TRBD1. Germline lookup yields CDR1 SGHKS and CDR2 YYEKEE (reference sequence). The CDR3 consists of 17 residues. With V trimmed by 3 bases and J by 1 base, 10 bases remained unmatched. For the CDR3, the DNA is TGTGCCAGCAGCTCGACGACAGGGATGATTGCCAAAAACATTCAGTACTTC. Protein product: CASSSTTGMIAKNIQYF. Drawing the rest from reference TRBV5-5 and TRBJ2-4, the complete variable domain is DAGVTQSPTHLIKTRGQQVTLRCSPISGHKSVSWYQQVLGQGPQFIFQYYEKEERGRGNFPDRFSARQFPNYSSELNVNALLLGDSALYLCASSSTTGMIAKNIQYFGAGTRLSVL.

The V and J genes are TRBV4-1 and TRBJ2-1, with D possibly TRBD2 on 6 matching bases. Trimming cost V 4 bases and J 5 bases, with 12 bases left between them. Germline CDR1 and CDR2: MGHRA and YSYEKL. The CDR3 length is 14 residues. The CDR3 region has the DNA TGCGCCAGCAGCCCGGGACTTGGGAACAATGAGCAGTTCTTC. The encoded protein is CASSPGLGNNEQFF.

The table lists this clone with a count of one. The V and J genes are TRBV11-3 and TRBJ1-1, with TRBD1 matching over 8 bases. V lost 5 bases to trimming and J lost 0 bases; unmatched junction nucleotides: 5. The V gene's germline CDR1 is SGHNT and CDR2 YENEEA. There are 15 residues in the CDR3. CDR3: CASSPGQGLNTEAFF. In DNA, the CDR3 is TGTGCCAGCAGCCCCGGACAGGGTCTGAACACTGAAGCTTTCTTT. Full variable domain (outside the CDR3, taken from reference TRBV11-3 and TRBJ1-1): EAGVVQSPRYKIIEKKQPVAFWCNPISGHNTLYWYLQNLGQGPELLIRYENEEAVDDSQLPKDRFSAERLKGVDSTLKIQPAELGDSAVYLCASSPGQGLNTEAFFGQGTRLTVV.

The chain employs TRBV12-5 and TRBJ1-3; the match to TRBD1 covers 7 bases. This CDR3 has 15 amino acids. The ends lost 4 bases at V and 4 bases at J; junction bases unmatched: 7. Germline V gene data show CDR1 as LGHNT and CDR2 as FRNRAP. CDR3 loop: CASGSPTGVGNTIYF. The CDR3 nucleotides are TGTGCTAGTGGTTCCCCCACAGGGGTCGGAAACACCATATATTTT. The whole variable domain, filled in from reference TRBV12-5 and TRBJ1-3, reads DARVTQTPRHKVTEMGQEVTMRCQPILGHNTVFWYRQTMMQGLELLAYFRNRAPLDDSGMPKDRFSAEMPDATLATLKIQPSEPRDSAVYFCASGSPTGVGNTIYFGEGSWLTVV.